Shown below are 3 T cell receptor beta chains from a single sample sequenced in a study of T cell clonotyping in hematopoietic cell transplantation (dated by TCRdb to 2020 to 2022). Library preparation used the immunoSEQ multiplex PCR assay. What TCRdb holds here is the immuneACCESS table cut down to in-frame rearrangements. Part of the clones is not present; checked against another copy, under half of the missing clones reflect an unresolved V gene, and the others are unexplained. The sample data list approximately 8,000 clones, and 90% to 95% of these were observed just once. Clones ranked in the top ten supply 3.5% to 4.5% of the sample. Reading the label with the study, this specimen's time point is: 180 days after allo-HCT. Here the sequenced sample was PBMCs, taken 180 days after allogeneic stem cell transplant. These receptors came from a female patient aged 50 to 65 who had an allogeneic stem cell transplant from an unrelated donor, so the T cells may come from the graft donor. Some clones in this sample may be carry-over from other donors' samples.

The chain joins TRBV7-8 to TRBJ2-2; tentatively, D is TRBD1 (5 bases). Germline V CDR1 and CDR2: SGHVS, FQNEAQ. The CDR3 is 18 residues long. V dropped 2 bases and J dropped 6 bases, with 22 bases sitting between them. CDR3 bases: TGTGCCAGCAGCTTAAGGGGCACCAGGGCCGATCTAGCCGGGGAGCTGTTTTTT. The encoded protein is CASSLRGTRADLAGELFF.

This sequence joins TRBV9 and TRBJ1-1, with D tentatively TRBD1 (6 bases). V lost 4 bases to trimming and J lost 8 bases, with 18 bases between them. CDR3 length: 14 amino acids. From germline, CDR1 is SGDLS and CDR2 YYNGEE. CDR3 DNA: TGTGCCAGCAGCCCCATGCAGAGGGGGTCGGAAGCTTTCTTT. This gives the protein CASSPMQRGSEAFF.

V gene TRBV6-1 combines with J gene TRBJ1-6, with D hard to call. The V end was cut by 3 bases, the J end by 6 bases, with 9 bases between. Germline values: CDR1 MNHNS, CDR2 SASEGT. The CDR3 is 14 residues long. The CDR3 nucleotides read TGTGCCAGCAGTGACCGGAGCATTAATTCACCCCTCCACTTT. It codes for CASSDRSINSPLHF.